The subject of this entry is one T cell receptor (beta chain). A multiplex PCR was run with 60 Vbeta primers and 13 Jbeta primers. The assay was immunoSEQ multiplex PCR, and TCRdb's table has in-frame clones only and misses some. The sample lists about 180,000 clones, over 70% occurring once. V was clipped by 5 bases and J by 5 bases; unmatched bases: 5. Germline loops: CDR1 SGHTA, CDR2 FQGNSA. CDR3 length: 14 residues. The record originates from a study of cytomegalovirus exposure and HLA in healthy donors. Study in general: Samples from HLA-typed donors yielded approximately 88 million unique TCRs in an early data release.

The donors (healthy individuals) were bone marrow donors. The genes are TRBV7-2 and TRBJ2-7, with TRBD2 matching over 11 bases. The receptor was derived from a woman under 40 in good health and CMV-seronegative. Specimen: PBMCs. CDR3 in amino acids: CASSISGGANEQYF. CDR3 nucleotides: TGTGCCAGCAGCATTAGCGGGGGGGCTAACGAGCAGTACTTC.